This TCR beta chain was obtained from a study of shared clonotypes between healthy human individuals (dated by TCRdb to 2020 to 2022). With regard to the full study: A couple of women and a few men aged 18 to 49 years were included in the cohort. For each donor, CD4 naive and CD4 memory were each run on three plates, CD8 naive on two plates, and CD8 memory on one plate. To estimate repertoire size and how much clonotypes are shared between individuals, the study performed deep sequencing of blood TCR repertoires from roughly five healthy adults. Different laboratories and diverse techniques were used to prepare libraries and sequence TCR repertoires, to increase sequencing depth and limit assay-specific biases. Per donor, leukapheresis produced somewhere between about 0.94 and 8.9 billion PBMCs. General conclusions and limits of the study: Pairwise subsampling led to the expectation that sequencing depth would affect the degree of clonotype sharing among donors. Because the study included a small number of donors, the genetic and exposure-history diversity represented was limited. Larger estimated clonotype richness was generally found for naive subsets than for memory subsets. Higher generation probabilities were observed for clonotypes shared by all four sorted-subset donors than for non-shared clonotypes. Approximately 5% of naive CD4, 3.5% of naive CD8, 2.3% of memory CD4, and around 0.4% of memory CD8 clonotypes were shared across several donors. Only blood was sampled, and tissue TCR repertoires likely differ from those in blood. Even with the large sequencing depth, rarefaction of the sorted-subset datasets indicated that sequencing was incomplete.

Healthy HIV-negative adults with no recently reported acute infections or vaccinations were included as donors. Every donor was a Caucasian adult residing in Nashville, Tennessee, USA. CD4+ T cells were enriched by magnetic negative selection; naive cells were then positively selected on CD45RA, and the negative fraction formed the memory subset. Blood was collected by leukapheresis, and PBMCs were isolated by Ficoll-Histopaque density gradient centrifugation and then cryopreserved in liquid nitrogen vapor phase. Analytical flow cytometry was used to check the purity and quantity of every magnetically sorted T cell population. Genomic DNA was isolated from every sorted fraction and measured by UV absorbance on a Nanodrop 2000c. Trimming takes 6 bases from V and 9 bases from J, and the germline ends sit 25 bases apart. The CDR3 spans 15 residues, from the cysteine through the phenylalanine. Just the 45-base CDR3 DNA is kept, in frame starting at base 1. CDR1 is given as SGHRS and CDR2 as YFSETQ, both from the germline V gene.

Using the deep immunoSEQ assay, multiplex PCR amplified TCR CDR3 regions from genomic DNA. For each cell subset, the extracted genomic DNA was distributed evenly across all wells of several immunoSEQ 96-well plates, and each plate served as one replicate. For sorted subsets, each replicate PCR was loaded with around 200 ng genomic DNA, equivalent to approximately 33,000 T cell genomes. Purified libraries were quantified with a Qubit 3.0 fluorometer, sized on a Bioanalyzer 2100, and re-quantified with the KAPA Library Quantification kit. Every immunoSEQ 96-well plate was sequenced on a dedicated single-read 150-cycle Illumina NextSeq 550 flow cell. Concerning the study's data processing: The immunoSEQ output contained only junctional sequences without quality scores, so filtering could not match that applied to full-length reads. Sequences were annotated with PyIR, a Python wrapper for IgBLAST v1.9, and V/J genes and CDR3 were assigned using IMGT germline references. Reads with weak V/J assignments (E-value above 1e-6), missing CDR3, stop codons, out-of-frame junctions, or ambiguous translated residues were removed. V3J clonotypes were defined by identical inferred V gene, J gene, and CDR3 amino acid sequence. The percentage overlap between two repertoires was calculated by dividing the number of shared unique clonotypes by the size of the smaller repertoire. RTK rarefaction, the Chao1 estimator, and Recon v2.1 estimates of unobserved clonotypes were used to assess repertoire richness. Generation probabilities for all TCRbeta clonotypes obtained by the gDNA method from a handful of donors were computed using OLGA. Drawn from immuneACCESS, this table holds only the in-frame rearrangements with V and J called that TCRdb kept. Clones are partly lost; checked studies trace under half to an unresolved V gene and leave the rest unexplained. The D gene and trimming were derived from the DNA, and the V and J assignments and clone size from that table. This sample is represented by some 200,000 clones; over 80% of them were singletons. The ten largest clones represent around 0.067% of the sample.

With respect to this clone: The target of this receptor is not known. Per-nucleotide qualities are absent, and no much larger clonotype sits a single base away.

Sequencing used naive CD4+ T cells sorted from blood. According to the study, the label for this sample's cell subset or site signals: CD45RA+ positively selected. The rearrangement combines TRBV5-1 with TRBJ2-7, with TRBD2 tentatively as D gene (5 bases match). The sequence was collected from a woman aged 25 to 39 in good health. CDR3 protein: CASNEEAQAGGVQYF. The base sequence is TGCGCCAGCAATGAGGAAGCCCAGGCGGGTGGGGTGCAGTACTTC.